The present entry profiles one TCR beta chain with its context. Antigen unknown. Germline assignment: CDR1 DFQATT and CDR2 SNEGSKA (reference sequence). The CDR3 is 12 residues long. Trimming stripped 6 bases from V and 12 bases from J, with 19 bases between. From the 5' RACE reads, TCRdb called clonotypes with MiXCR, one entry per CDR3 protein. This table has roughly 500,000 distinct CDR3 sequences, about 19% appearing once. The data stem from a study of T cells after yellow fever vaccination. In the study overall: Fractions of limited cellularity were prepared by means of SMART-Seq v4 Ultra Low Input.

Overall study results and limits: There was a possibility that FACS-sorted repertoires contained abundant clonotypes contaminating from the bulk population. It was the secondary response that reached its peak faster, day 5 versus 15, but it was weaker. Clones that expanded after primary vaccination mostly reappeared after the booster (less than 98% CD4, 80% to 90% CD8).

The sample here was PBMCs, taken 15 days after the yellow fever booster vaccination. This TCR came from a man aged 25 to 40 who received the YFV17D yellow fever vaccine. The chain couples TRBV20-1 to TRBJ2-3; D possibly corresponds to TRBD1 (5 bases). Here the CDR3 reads CSADTGSLAQYF. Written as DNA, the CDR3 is TGCAGTGCCGACACAGGTAGCCTCGCCCAGTATTTT.